The 26 T cell receptor beta chains below all came from one sample that was sequenced in a study of OX40 agonist ivuxolimab in advanced cancers. Produced via immunoSEQ multiplex PCR; TCRdb's table is partial and in-frame only. The table records some 81,000 clones, 86% of them present only once. The source was CD4+ or CD8+ T cells sorted from blood, collected in a trial of the OX40 agonist ivuxolimab. The receptors were sampled from an adult with an advanced solid tumor such as melanoma, head and neck, liver or kidney cancer.

This sequence joins TRBV6-5 and TRBJ1-2; D might be TRBD1 (5 bases). Germline V CDR1 and CDR2: MNHEY, SVGAGI. V shed 10 bases and J shed 1 base, with 10 bases lying between them. CDR3 size: 12 residues. Here the CDR3 DNA reads TGTGCCACCCGGGGACTTAACTATGGCTACACCTTC. Its translation is CATRGLNYGYTF.

The rearrangement uses TRBV2 and TRBJ1-5, with D unclear. Trimming took 2 bases from V and 6 from J, leaving 23 bases between them. The CDR3 is 18 amino acids. CDR1 and CDR2 (germline): SNHLY, FYNNEI. The CDR3 sequence: CASSERCDIFLNCQPQHF. CDR3 nucleotide sequence: TGTGCCAGCAGTGAAAGGTGTGACATCTTCCTAAATTGTCAGCCCCAGCATTTT.

V is TRBV4-2 and J is TRBJ1-5; 7 nucleotides align to TRBD1. CDR1 LGHNA and CDR2 YNFKEQ come from the germline V gene. This CDR3 has 18 residues. V dropped 2 bases and J dropped 0; count of bases not matched to a gene: 10. In DNA form, the CDR3 reads TGTGCCAGCAGCCAACAAACAGGGACAGCTTATAGCAATCAGCCCCAGCATTTT. Translated, it gives CASSQQTGTAYSNQPQHF.

In its sample, this clone was seen a few times. V and J are TRBV12-5 and TRBJ1-6; D unresolved. The CDR3 is 13 residues long. Per the germline V gene, CDR1 is LGHNT and CDR2 is FRNRAP. The V end was cut by 3 bases, the J end by 9 bases, with 9 bases between. CDR3 amino acids: CASGLEEFSPLHF. The CDR3 DNA is TGTGCTAGTGGTTTAGAGGAGTTTTCACCCCTCCACTTT.

This clone was observed a single time. This CDR3 is also generated by other DNA sequences in the sample. The V gene is TRBV19, the J gene TRBJ2-3; D is unclear. Germline lookup yields CDR1 LNHDA and CDR2 SQIVND (reference sequence). This CDR3 comprises 14 residues. Trimming removed 6 bases from V and 1 base from J, with 11 bases in between. The CDR3 spells CASSPGRGTDTQYF. The CDR3 DNA follows: TGTGCCAGTAGCCCCGGACGGGGCACAGATACGCAGTATTTT.

The chain is built from TRBV10-3 and TRBJ1-5, with TRBD1 matching over 8 bases. Germline V lookup: CDR1 ENHRY, CDR2 SYGVKD. The CDR3 runs 16 residues. V was pared by 2 bases and J by 7 bases, with 10 bases of the junction left unmatched. This CDR3 is CAISETSTGVEQPQHF. The CDR3 DNA sequence: TGTGCCATCAGTGAGACCTCGACAGGGGTGGAACAGCCCCAGCATTTT.

This clone was detected only once. The chain recombines TRBV5-6 with TRBJ2-5, with 8 bases identical to TRBD2. Germline V gives CDR1 SGHDT, CDR2 YYEEEE. J gave up 3 bases and V 1 base, and 2 bases lay outside the gene matches. The CDR3 has 14 amino acids. The chain's CDR3 is CASSLISGEETQYF. CDR3 sequence (DNA): TGTGCCAGCAGCTTGATTAGCGGGGAAGAGACCCAGTACTTC.

This chain links TRBV6-1 with TRBJ2-1; D gene uncertain. V was shortened by 2 bases and J by 8 bases, with 7 bases between the two germline ends. CDR1 and CDR2 (germline): MNHNS, SASEGT. This CDR3 comprises 12 residues. CDR3 protein: CASSESGHEQFF. DNA of the CDR3: TGTGCCAGCAGTGAATCGGGTCATGAGCAGTTCTTC.

The J gene is TRBJ2-3, the V gene TRBV5-1; 13 bases agree with TRBD2. Trimming took 8 bases from V and 3 from J; bases not matched to a gene: 6. The CDR3 spans 15 residues. Per the germline V gene, CDR1 is SGHRS and CDR2 is YFSETQ. As DNA, the CDR3 is TGCGCCAGTAAGGGACTAGCGGGGACTACAGATACGCAGTATTTT. As protein: CASKGLAGTTDTQYF. Combining the CDR3 with reference TRBV5-1 and TRBJ2-3 gives the whole variable domain KAGVTQTPRYLIKTRGQQVTLSCSPISGHRSVSWYQQTPGQGLQFLFEYFSETQRNKGNFPGRFSGRQFSNSRSEMNVSTLELGDSALYLCASKGLAGTTDTQYFGPGTRLTVL.

This sequence joins TRBV18 and TRBJ2-7, with TRBD1 matching over 10 bases. This CDR3 contains 14 residues. The germline CDR1 and CDR2 sequences are KGHSH and LQKENI. The V and J ends lost 6 bases and 3 bases, in that order; junction bases with no gene match: 5. The CDR3 DNA sequence: TGTGCCAGCTCCCCCGGGACAGGGGACTACGAGCAGTACTTC. This translates into CASSPGTGDYEQYF.

This sequence joins TRBV28 and TRBJ1-4; D is perhaps TRBD1 (5 bases). Germline assignment: CDR1 MDHEN and CDR2 SYDVKM. The CDR3 has 13 residues. Trimming removed 8 bases from V and 6 bases from J, with 13 bases in between. CDR3 sequence: CASRQFDDEKLFF. DNA for the CDR3: TGTGCCAGCCGACAGTTTGACGATGAAAAACTGTTTTTT.

This clone was counted only a few times. The chain recombines TRBV7-3 with TRBJ2-3; tentatively, D is TRBD1 or TRBD2 (5 bases each). This CDR3 has 14 residues. The ends were cut back, 2 bases at V and 4 bases at J, with 10 bases in the middle. Germline CDR1 and CDR2: SGHTA and FQGTGA. This CDR3 is CASSLGGPPDTQYF. The CDR3 DNA follows: TGTGCCAGCAGCTTAGGGGGACCTCCAGATACGCAGTATTTT.

The chain joins TRBV7-2 to TRBJ1-1; unclear D gene. Trimming cost V 4 bases and J 3 bases, with 12 bases left between them. The length of the CDR3 is 14 residues. Germline V lookup: CDR1 SGHTA, CDR2 FQGNSA. The CDR3 DNA follows: TGTGCCAGCAGCTCTGGTCTCGGTGACACTGAAGCTTTCTTT. Its protein is CASSSGLGDTEAFF. Supplemented by reference TRBV7-2 and TRBJ1-1, the full variable domain reads GAGVSQSPSNKVTEKGKDVELRCDPISGHTALYWYRQSLGQGLEFLIYFQGNSAPDKSGLPSDRFSAERTGGSVSTLTIQRTQQEDSAVYLCASSSGLGDTEAFFGQGTRLTVV.

The CDR3: CASSEGGPPETQYF. For the CDR3, the DNA is TGTGCCAGCAGTGAAGGGGGGCCCCCGGAGACCCAGTACTTC. The chain has TRBV6-1 and TRBJ2-5; weak D call: TRBD1 (6 bases). The V gene lost 1 base and the J gene lost 5 bases, with 11 bases spanning the gap. This CDR3 spans 14 amino acids. The V gene's germline CDR1 is MNHNS and CDR2 SASEGT.

The V gene is TRBV15, the J gene TRBJ2-1; TRBD1 matches at 7 bases. Germline V gives CDR1 LNHNV, CDR2 YYDKDF (reference sequence). Trimming took 0 bases from V and 4 from J; bases not matched to a gene: 3. The CDR3 has 15 amino acids. CDR3 nucleotide sequence: TGTGCCACCAGCAGAGATATCAGGGGGTACAATGAGCAGTTCTTC. It encodes CATSRDIRGYNEQFF. Complete variable domain (other parts from reference TRBV15 and TRBJ2-1): DAMVIQNPRYQVTQFGKPVTLSCSQTLNHNVMYWYQQKSSQAPKLLFHYYDKDFNNEADTPDNFQSRRPNTSFCFLDIRSPGLGDTAMYLCATSRDIRGYNEQFFGPGTRLTVL.

The chain has TRBV29-1 and TRBJ2-2; 8 nucleotides line up with TRBD1. The CDR3 extends over 15 amino acids. CDR1 and CDR2 from the germline V gene are SQVTM and ANQGSEA. V lost 5 bases, J lost 2 bases, and 7 bases stayed unmatched. The CDR3 sequence: CSVSDRGLNTGELFF. Here the CDR3 DNA reads TGCAGCGTTTCCGACAGGGGACTTAACACCGGGGAGCTGTTTTTT.

The table lists this clone with a few counts. The rearrangement uses TRBV4-1 and TRBJ1-6; tentative D call: TRBD1 (5 bases). Germline V CDR1 and CDR2: MGHRA, YSYEKL. The CDR3 is 16 amino acids. V lost 6 bases and J 6 bases, leaving 18 bases between the germline ends. Here the CDR3 DNA reads TGCGCCAGCAGACGGGGCAGGGCTTCATCTAATTCACCCCTCCACTTT. Protein: CASRRGRASSNSPLHF.

The chain carries TRBV4-1 and TRBJ2-3; D assignment may be TRBD1 or TRBD2 (5 bases each). This CDR3 contains 14 residues. V was trimmed by 2 bases and J by 2 bases, leaving 8 bases between them. Germline V gene sequence: CDR1 MGHRA, CDR2 YSYEKL. CDR3 in amino acids: CASSQTGPTDTQYF. In DNA, the CDR3 is TGCGCCAGCAGCCAAACGGGGCCCACAGATACGCAGTATTTT.

This clone was seen only once. This sequence joins TRBV4-1 and TRBJ2-1; D possibly matches TRBD1 or TRBD2 (5 bases each). V lost 10 bases and J 6 bases, leaving 16 bases between the germline ends. The CDR3 is made up of 13 amino acids. Germline assignment: CDR1 MGHRA and CDR2 YSYEKL. DNA for the CDR3: TGCGCCATCGTGGGACGTTCCGGCAATGAGCAGTTCTTC. Translated: CAIVGRSGNEQFF.

This chain links TRBV18 with TRBJ2-1; 9 bases match TRBD1. V lost 0 bases and J lost 7; bases outside the gene matches: 7. Looked up from germline, CDR1 is KGHSH and CDR2 is LQKENI. The CDR3 contains 16 residues. As DNA, the CDR3 is TGTGCCAGCTCACCACCGGGACAGGGAAGTAGGAATGAGCAGTTCTTC. Translation gives CASSPPGQGSRNEQFF.

The chain links TRBV7-2 to TRBJ2-7; possibly TRBD1 for D (6 bases). The germline V gene has CDR1 SGHTA and CDR2 FQGNSA. The V and J ends lost 1 base and 2 bases respectively, with 12 bases between them. The CDR3 is 15 amino acids. The CDR3 spells CASSLGQGGAYEQYF. The DNA for the CDR3 is TGTGCCAGCAGCTTAGGTCAAGGGGGAGCCTACGAGCAGTACTTC.

The gene calls are TRBV5-4 and TRBJ1-2; D not certain. The V and J ends lost 0 bases and 8 bases respectively, with 11 bases between them. There are 13 residues in the CDR3. Germline assignment: CDR1 SGHNT and CDR2 YYREEE (reference sequence). CDR3 region: CASSLGLTAGYTF. The CDR3 nucleotides are TGTGCCAGCAGCTTGGGTTTGACGGCCGGCTACACCTTC.

The rearrangement uses TRBV2 and TRBJ2-7; unclear D gene. The CDR3 extends over 11 amino acids. The germline V gene encodes CDR1 SNHLY and CDR2 FYNNEI. Trimming pared 8 bases from V and 7 bases from J, leaving 12 bases between. The chain's CDR3 is CASGWTTEQYF. The CDR3 DNA is TGTGCCAGCGGCTGGACGACTGAGCAGTACTTC.

V and J are TRBV19 and TRBJ1-2; 9 bases map to TRBD1. This CDR3 contains 16 residues. V lost 5 bases to trimming and J lost 5 bases; unmatched junction nucleotides: 12. Germline V gene lookup returns CDR1 LNHDA and CDR2 SQIVND (reference sequence). The CDR3 bases are TGTGCCAGTAGTCCCACCGGGACAGGGTTCGAATATGGCTACACCTTC. Translating gives CASSPTGTGFEYGYTF.

V and J are TRBV28 and TRBJ2-1; 7 bases match TRBD2. Germline CDR1 is MDHEN and CDR2 is SYDVKM. Trimming cost V 10 bases and J 8 bases; bases outside gene matches: 5. The CDR3 runs 11 residues. Written as DNA, the CDR3 is TGTGCCACGGAACGGGAGGATGAGCAGTTCTTC. Its translation is CATEREDEQFF.

The chain has TRBV9 and TRBJ2-1, with 14 bases fitting TRBD2. Germline lookup yields CDR1 SGDLS and CDR2 YYNGEE. The V segment lost 4 bases and the J segment 2 bases; nucleotides outside the gene matches: 8. There are 18 residues in the CDR3. The DNA of the CDR3 is TGTGCCAGCAGCCCTTACGGACTAGCGGGGGGTCCCTACAATGAGCAGTTCTTC. Translation gives CASSPYGLAGGPYNEQFF.